Shown below are 30 T cell receptor beta chains from a single sample sequenced in a study of cytomegalovirus exposure and HLA in healthy donors. It was with 60 Vbeta and 13 Jbeta primers that the PCR ran. Produced via immunoSEQ multiplex PCR; TCRdb's table is partial and in-frame only. The sample lists 150,000 to 200,000 clones, roughly 70% occurring once. The sample comprised PBMCs. These receptors were collected from a woman in her forties or fifties in good health and CMV-seropositive.

CDR3 sequence: CASLGAENQPQHF. The CDR3 nucleotides read TGTGCCAGCCTTGGGGCGGAGAATCAGCCCCAGCATTTT. The rearrangement links TRBV2 to TRBJ1-5; weak D call: TRBD1 (5 bases). V shed 8 bases and J shed 4 bases, with 12 bases lying between them. CDR1 and CDR2 from the germline V gene are SNHLY and FYNNEI. This CDR3 has 13 amino acids.

The chain employs TRBV13 and TRBJ1-5, with TRBD1 matching over 8 bases. The V gene's germline CDR1 is PRHDT and CDR2 FYEKMQ (reference sequence). This CDR3 has 13 amino acids. Trimming cost V 8 bases and J 7 bases; bases outside gene matches: 7. The CDR3 loop reads CASALQGGQPQHF. The DNA for the CDR3 is TGTGCCAGCGCACTACAGGGGGGCCAGCCCCAGCATTTT.

V and J are TRBV2 and TRBJ2-1, with 7 bases lining up with TRBD2. Trimming took 11 bases from V and 7 from J; bases not matched to a gene: 5. The CDR3 is made up of 11 amino acids. CDR1 and CDR2 from the germline V gene are SNHLY and FYNNEI. CDR3 in amino acids: CAGGGGNEQFF. The CDR3 nucleotides read TGTGCCGGGGGGGGTGGGAATGAGCAGTTCTTC.

This clone was seen a handful of times. The rearrangement links TRBV10-3 to TRBJ1-1; TRBD1 aligns across 7 bases. Germline loops: CDR1 ENHRY, CDR2 SYGVKD. CDR3 length: 14 amino acids. J gave up 0 bases and V 10 bases, and 8 bases lay outside the gene matches. DNA of the CDR3: TGTGCCACCAACCAGGGGGACCTGAACACTGAAGCTTTCTTT. This encodes CATNQGDLNTEAFF.

V and J are TRBV14 and TRBJ2-5, with D tentatively TRBD2 (6 bases). Germline values: CDR1 SGHDN, CDR2 FVKESK. The V end lost 0 bases, the J end lost 1 base, and 9 bases lay between the germline ends. The CDR3 totals 15 residues. The CDR3 sequence is CASSQDRRGQETQYF. DNA of the CDR3: TGTGCCAGCAGCCAAGATCGGCGGGGCCAAGAGACCCAGTACTTC.

The chain is built from TRBV5-1 and TRBJ2-7; TRBD1 matches 7 bases. Germline loops: CDR1 SGHRS, CDR2 YFSETQ. V was clipped by 1 base and J by 0 bases; unmatched bases: 10. The CDR3 length is 17 residues. The CDR3 region is CASSLPRDSPLSYEQYF. The CDR3 bases are TGCGCCAGCAGCTTGCCCCGGGACAGCCCACTCTCCTACGAGCAGTACTTC.

This clone occurred once. The chain recombines TRBV19 with TRBJ2-3; no definite D call. V dropped 1 base and J dropped 2 bases, with 10 bases sitting between them. The CDR3 has 15 residues. CDR1 is LNHDA, CDR2 SQIVND, per germline (reference sequence). The CDR3 nucleotides read TGTGCCAGTAGTATAGGTTTTCAGATCACAGATACGCAGTATTTT. Translation gives CASSIGFQITDTQYF.

Concerning this clone: One junction end disagrees with the germline gene, perhaps due to a read error. J is TRBJ2-7 and V is TRBV11-3, with D possibly TRBD2 on 7 matching bases. The CDR3 totals 13 residues. Germline assignment: CDR1 SGHNT and CDR2 YENEEA. The CDR3 nucleotides are TGTGCCAGCAGCTTAGATCCGTTGGGGGGGCGGTTCTTC. It yields the protein CASSLDPLGGRFF.

V and J are TRBV2 and TRBJ1-1; the D gene is possibly TRBD1 (5 bases). The CDR3 has 15 residues. Germline V CDR1 and CDR2: SNHLY, FYNNEI. Trimming cost V 3 bases and J 2 bases, with 13 bases left between them. The CDR3 nucleotides are TGTGCCAGCAGTGATATAATCAGGGCCAACACTGAAGCTTTCTTT. Residues: CASSDIIRANTEAFF.

This clone appeared once. The rearrangement links TRBV29-1 to TRBJ2-1; TRBD2 matches at 7 bases. The length of the CDR3 is 14 residues. J was trimmed by 2 bases and V by 8 bases; bases with no gene match: 9. Germline CDR1 is SQVTM and CDR2 is ANQGSEA. Here the CDR3 reads CSHELANTYNEQFF. The CDR3 nucleotides read TGCAGCCACGAACTAGCGAATACCTACAATGAGCAGTTCTTC.

The chain uses TRBV5-4 and TRBJ1-1, with D unclear. The CDR3 is 13 amino acids. V shed 4 bases and J shed 6 bases, with 13 bases lying between them. Germline assignment: CDR1 SGHNT and CDR2 YYREEE (reference sequence). CDR3 DNA sequence: TGTGCCAGCAGCCCTTGGGAGGGATCTGAAGCTTTCTTT. Translation: CASSPWEGSEAFF.

This sequence joins TRBV4-1 and TRBJ2-3, with TRBD2 matching over 7 bases. Germline values: CDR1 MGHRA, CDR2 YSYEKL. CDR3 length: 14 amino acids. Losses at the gene ends were 1 base for V and 4 bases for J; bases not matched to a gene: 2. The CDR3 bases are TGCGCCAGCAGCCAAGCTAGCGGATCAGATACGCAGTATTTT. Its translation is CASSQASGSDTQYF.

The chain has TRBV2 and TRBJ1-2; D perhaps matches TRBD1 (5 bases). CDR1 SNHLY and CDR2 FYNNEI come from the germline V gene. V lost 8 bases and J 7 bases, leaving 17 bases between the germline ends. This CDR3 contains 13 residues. CDR3 DNA: TGTGCCAGCGGAGGGGAGGGGACGGGTGGCTACACCTTC. Its translation: CASGGEGTGGYTF.

In this sample, this clone turned up a few times. This sequence joins TRBV4-1 and TRBJ2-7, with TRBD2 matching 8 bases. The trim removed 4 bases at V and 1 base at J, leaving 6 bases unmatched. The CDR3 runs to 15 residues. Germline CDR1 reads MGHRA; CDR2 reads YSYEKL. The CDR3 DNA sequence: TGCGCCAGCAGCCCCCGAAGCGGGGGATCCTACGAGCAGTACTTC. Its protein is CASSPRSGGSYEQYF.

The CDR3 protein is CASSKQETNEKLFF. In DNA form, the CDR3 reads TGTGCCAGCAGTAAACAGGAAACAAATGAAAAACTGTTTTTT. The chain carries TRBV6-1 and TRBJ1-4; tentative D call: TRBD1 (5 bases). Deletions cut 5 bases from V and 5 bases from J, with 12 bases between. Germline values: CDR1 MNHNS, CDR2 SASEGT. The CDR3 runs 14 residues.

The rearrangement uses TRBV5-4 and TRBJ2-1; D not resolved. This CDR3 has 16 amino acids. Germline CDR1 SGHNT, CDR2 YYREEE (reference sequence). Trimming cost V 2 bases and J 2 bases, with 14 bases left between them. CDR3 amino acids: CASSFNQRLPYNEQFF. The CDR3 coding sequence is TGTGCCAGCAGCTTTAATCAGCGACTCCCCTACAATGAGCAGTTCTTC. The complete variable domain, with remaining parts taken from reference TRBV5-4 and TRBJ2-1, reads ETGVTQSPTHLIKTRGQQVTLRCSSQSGHNTVSWYQQALGQGPQFIFQYYREEENGRGNFPPRFSGLQFPNYSSELNVNALELDDSALYLCASSFNQRLPYNEQFFGPGTRLTVL.

This clone was seen only a few times. This rearrangement joins TRBV5-8 to TRBJ1-1; TRBD1 matches 7 bases. The J segment lost 4 bases and the V segment lost 4 bases, leaving 13 bases of the junction unmatched. CDR1 and CDR2 (germline): SGHTS, YDEGEE. There are 16 residues in the CDR3. The CDR3 DNA follows: TGTGCCAGCAGCCCCAGGGGGGCAGGGATGAGCACTGAAGCTTTCTTT. Translating it yields CASSPRGAGMSTEAFF.

The rearrangement links TRBV5-4 to TRBJ2-2; the match to TRBD2 covers 11 bases. Germline V CDR1 and CDR2: SGHNT, YYREEE (reference sequence). CDR3 size: 18 residues. The junction had 11 bases not matched to a gene; V was cut back by 3 bases and J by 4 bases. CDR3 loop: CASSSPGSGGESTGELFF. In DNA form, the CDR3 reads TGTGCCAGCAGCTCCCCGGGTAGCGGGGGGGAAAGCACCGGGGAGCTGTTTTTT.

This clone was detected only once. The J gene is TRBJ1-6, the V gene TRBV5-1; D may be TRBD1 (6 bases). V lost 2 bases and J 3 bases, leaving 15 bases between the germline ends. This CDR3 is built from 17 residues. Germline V gene sequence: CDR1 SGHRS, CDR2 YFSETQ. CDR3 DNA sequence: TGCGCCAGCAGCTTTGATCTCAGACAGGACTATAATTCACCCCTCCACTTT. Its translation is CASSFDLRQDYNSPLHF. The full variable domain, completed using reference TRBV5-1 and TRBJ1-6, is KAGVTQTPRYLIKTRGQQVTLSCSPISGHRSVSWYQQTPGQGLQFLFEYFSETQRNKGNFPGRFSGRQFSNSRSEMNVSTLELGDSALYLCASSFDLRQDYNSPLHFGNGTRLTVT.

This clone came up once. The V gene is TRBV6-1, the J gene TRBJ1-3, with 7 bases fitting TRBD1. Germline lookup yields CDR1 MNHNS and CDR2 SASEGT. Trimming took 2 bases from V and 3 from J; bases not matched to a gene: 7. The length of the CDR3 is 16 residues. CDR3 DNA sequence: TGTGCCAGCAGTGAACCCCGACAGGGTATTGGAAACACCATATATTTT. Translating gives CASSEPRQGIGNTIYF.

The V gene is TRBV19, the J gene TRBJ1-1; 7 positions match TRBD1. This CDR3 has 13 residues. V lost 8 bases to trimming and J lost 3 bases; unmatched junction nucleotides: 6. Germline V gives CDR1 LNHDA, CDR2 SQIVND (reference sequence). In nucleotides, the CDR3 is TGTGCCAGTTCCTACAGGGGAGACACTGAAGCTTTCTTT. Residues: CASSYRGDTEAFF.

This chain links TRBV10-3 with TRBJ1-5, with a tentative D call TRBD1 (6 bases). From germline, CDR1 is ENHRY and CDR2 SYGVKD. This CDR3 comprises 14 residues. Trimming pared 2 bases from V and 4 bases from J, leaving 9 bases between. Written as DNA, the CDR3 is TGTGCCATCAGTGAGAGGCAGGGGAATCAGCCCCAGCATTTT. Translated: CAISERQGNQPQHF.

J is TRBJ1-6 and V is TRBV5-6; D possibly corresponds to TRBD1 (5 bases). The germline gives CDR1 SGHDT, CDR2 YYEEEE. V was clipped by 1 base and J by 2 bases, with 7 bases between them. The CDR3 loop spans 15 amino acids. The CDR3, as DNA: TGTGCCAGCAGCTTGAGGGGCACCTATAATTCACCCCTCCACTTT. Translated, it gives CASSLRGTYNSPLHF.

V is TRBV5-4 and J is TRBJ2-5; D possibly corresponds to TRBD1 (5 bases). Trimming cost V 4 bases and J 2 bases, with 12 bases left between them. Germline values: CDR1 SGHNT, CDR2 YYREEE (reference sequence). The CDR3 runs to 14 residues. The CDR3: CASSVAQGQETQYF. In DNA, the CDR3 is TGTGCCAGCAGCGTCGCCCAGGGACAAGAGACCCAGTACTTC.

A word on this clone: A read error may produce the germline difference seen at one junction end. The CDR3 protein is CASRALGYSSQPQHF. The CDR3 DNA sequence: TGTGCCAGCAGGGCCTTAGGTTATAGCAGTCAGCCCCAGCATTTT. The V call is TRBV27, the J call TRBJ1-5, with D unresolved. Germline V gene sequence: CDR1 MNHEY, CDR2 SMNVEV (reference sequence). The CDR3 runs to 15 residues.

The gene calls are TRBV4-2 and TRBJ2-2; perhaps TRBD2 as D (6 bases). V was pared by 4 bases and J by 2 bases, with 17 bases between. The CDR3 runs to 17 residues. Germline CDR1 reads LGHNA; CDR2 reads YNFKEQ. The CDR3 region is CASSRISGLHNTGELFF. Here the CDR3 DNA reads TGTGCCAGCAGCCGTATTTCGGGACTTCATAACACCGGGGAGCTGTTTTTT.

This chain links TRBV2 with TRBJ1-6; tentative D call: TRBD1 (6 bases). Germline V gives CDR1 SNHLY, CDR2 FYNNEI. V was cut by 4 bases and J by 7 bases, with 14 bases left in between. The CDR3 runs to 15 residues. The CDR3 DNA sequence: TGTGCCAGCAGTGGTCGGGACACGTCGAATTCACCCCTCCACTTT. Its protein is CASSGRDTSNSPLHF.

In the case of this clone: One junction end disagrees with the germline gene, perhaps due to a read error. V gene TRBV5-6 combines with J gene TRBJ2-3, with 12 bases aligning to TRBD2. The CDR3 runs 14 residues. Germline V lookup: CDR1 SGHDT, CDR2 YYEEEE. The CDR3, as DNA: TGTGCCAGCAGCTCGCCTAGCGGGGGGGATATGCAGTATTTT. Amino acids: CASSSPSGGDMQYF.

The V and J genes are TRBV9 and TRBJ2-2; D uncertain. Germline V lookup: CDR1 SGDLS, CDR2 YYNGEE. The CDR3 extends over 14 amino acids. The V and J ends lost 0 bases and 2 bases respectively, with 5 bases between them. CDR3 DNA sequence: TGTGCCAGCAGCGTAGGAGGAAACACCGGGGAGCTGTTTTTT. It specifies CASSVGGNTGELFF.

The rearrangement uses TRBV2 and TRBJ2-3, with D unclear. The germline V gene encodes CDR1 SNHLY and CDR2 FYNNEI. The V end was cut by 7 bases, the J end by 0 bases, with 11 bases between. CDR3 length: 14 amino acids. CDR3: CASTAGASTDTQYF. The CDR3 DNA is TGTGCCAGCACCGCCGGAGCTAGCACAGATACGCAGTATTTT. Full variable domain (remainder filled in from reference TRBV2 and TRBJ2-3): EPEVTQTPSHQVTQMGQEVILRCVPISNHLYFYWYRQILGQKVEFLVSFYNNEISEKSEIFDDQFSVERPDGSNFTLKIRSTKLEDSAMYFCASTAGASTDTQYFGPGTRLTVL.